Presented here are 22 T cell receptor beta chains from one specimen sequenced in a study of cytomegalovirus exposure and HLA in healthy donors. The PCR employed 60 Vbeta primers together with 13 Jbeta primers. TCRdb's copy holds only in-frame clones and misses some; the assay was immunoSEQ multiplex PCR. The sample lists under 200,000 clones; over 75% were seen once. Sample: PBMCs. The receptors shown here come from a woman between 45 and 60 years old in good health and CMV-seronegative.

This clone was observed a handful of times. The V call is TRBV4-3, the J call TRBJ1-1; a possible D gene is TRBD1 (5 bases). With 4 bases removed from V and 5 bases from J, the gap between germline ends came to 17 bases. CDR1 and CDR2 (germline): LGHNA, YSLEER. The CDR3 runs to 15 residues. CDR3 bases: TGCGCCAGCAGCCCCGGATCAGGGTTCTTGACTGAAGCTTTCTTT. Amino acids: CASSPGSGFLTEAFF.

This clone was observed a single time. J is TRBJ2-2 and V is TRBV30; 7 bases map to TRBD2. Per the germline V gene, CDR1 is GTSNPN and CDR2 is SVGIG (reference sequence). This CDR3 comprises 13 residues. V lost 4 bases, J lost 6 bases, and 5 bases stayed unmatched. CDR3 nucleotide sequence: TGTGCCTGGACCCTTGCGGGGGCCGGGGAGCTGTTTTTT. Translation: CAWTLAGAGELFF. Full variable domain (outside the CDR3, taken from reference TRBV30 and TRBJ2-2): SQTIHQWPATLVQPVGSPLSLECTVEGTSNPNLYWYRQAAGRGLQLLFYSVGIGQISSEVPQNLSASRPQDRQFILSSKKLLLSDSGFYLCAWTLAGAGELFFGEGSRLTVL.

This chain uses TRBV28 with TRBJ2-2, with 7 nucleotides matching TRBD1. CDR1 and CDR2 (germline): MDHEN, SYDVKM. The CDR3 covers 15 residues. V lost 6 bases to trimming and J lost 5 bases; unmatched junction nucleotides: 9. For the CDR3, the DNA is TGTGCCAGCAGCCAGCCAGCAGGGGGAACCGGGGAGCTGTTTTTT. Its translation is CASSQPAGGTGELFF.

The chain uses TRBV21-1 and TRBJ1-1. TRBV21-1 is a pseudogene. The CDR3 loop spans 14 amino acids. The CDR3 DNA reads TGTGCCAGCAGCAAAGCCGAGGAGAACACTGAAGCTTTCTTT. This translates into CASSKAEENTEAFF.

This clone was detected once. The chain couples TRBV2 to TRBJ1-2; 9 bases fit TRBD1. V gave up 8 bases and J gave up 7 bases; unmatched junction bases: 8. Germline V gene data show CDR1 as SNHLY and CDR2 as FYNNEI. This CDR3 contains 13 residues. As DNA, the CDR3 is TGTGCCAGCGACGGACAGGGGATAAGTGGCTACACCTTC. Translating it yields CASDGQGISGYTF.

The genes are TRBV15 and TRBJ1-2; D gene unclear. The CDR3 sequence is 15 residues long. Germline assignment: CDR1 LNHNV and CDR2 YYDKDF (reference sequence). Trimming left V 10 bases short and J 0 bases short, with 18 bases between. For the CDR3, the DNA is TGTGCCATTACCCCTGGCAGATCTGCTAACTATGGCTACACCTTC. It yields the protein CAITPGRSANYGYTF. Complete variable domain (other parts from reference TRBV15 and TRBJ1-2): DAMVIQNPRYQVTQFGKPVTLSCSQTLNHNVMYWYQQKSSQAPKLLFHYYDKDFNNEADTPDNFQSRRPNTSFCFLDIRSPGLGDTAMYLCAITPGRSANYGYTFGSGTRLTVV.

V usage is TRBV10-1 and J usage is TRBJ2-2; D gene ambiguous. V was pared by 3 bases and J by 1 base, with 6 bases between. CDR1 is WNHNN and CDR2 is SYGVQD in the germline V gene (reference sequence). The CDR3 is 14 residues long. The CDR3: CASSEAWNTGELFF. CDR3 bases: TGCGCCAGCAGTGAAGCATGGAACACCGGGGAGCTGTTTTTT.

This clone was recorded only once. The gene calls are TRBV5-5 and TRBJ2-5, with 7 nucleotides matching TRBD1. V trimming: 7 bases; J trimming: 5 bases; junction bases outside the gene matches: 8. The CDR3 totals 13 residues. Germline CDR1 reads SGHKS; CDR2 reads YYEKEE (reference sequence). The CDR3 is CASFRQGVETQYF. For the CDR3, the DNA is TGTGCCAGCTTTAGACAGGGAGTGGAGACCCAGTACTTC.

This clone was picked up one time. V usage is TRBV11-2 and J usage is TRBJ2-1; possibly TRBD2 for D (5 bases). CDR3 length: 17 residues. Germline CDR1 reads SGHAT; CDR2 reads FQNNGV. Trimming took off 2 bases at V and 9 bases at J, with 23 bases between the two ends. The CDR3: CASSLWGRLWEPTEQFF. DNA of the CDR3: TGTGCCAGCAGCTTATGGGGAAGATTGTGGGAGCCCACTGAGCAGTTCTTC.

CDR3: CASSSPGQGDYEQYF. The CDR3 DNA reads TGTGCCAGCAGCTCACCGGGACAGGGGGACTACGAGCAGTACTTC. The rearrangement uses TRBV5-4 and TRBJ2-7; 11 bases align to TRBD1. Germline V gene sequence: CDR1 SGHNT, CDR2 YYREEE (reference sequence). The CDR3 spans 15 residues. V trimming: 3 bases; J trimming: 3 bases; junction bases outside the gene matches: 5. The full variable domain, in which reference TRBV5-4 and TRBJ2-7 provide the parts outside the CDR3, is ETGVTQSPTHLIKTRGQQVTLRCSSQSGHNTVSWYQQALGQGPQFIFQYYREEENGRGNFPPRFSGLQFPNYSSELNVNALELDDSALYLCASSSPGQGDYEQYFGPGTRLTVT.

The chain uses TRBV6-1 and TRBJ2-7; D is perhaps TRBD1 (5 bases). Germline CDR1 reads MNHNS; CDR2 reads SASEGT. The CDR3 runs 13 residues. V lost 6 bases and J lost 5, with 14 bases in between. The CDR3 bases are TGTGCCAGCAGGCCCGCAGGGAACCACGAGCAGTACTTC. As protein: CASRPAGNHEQYF.

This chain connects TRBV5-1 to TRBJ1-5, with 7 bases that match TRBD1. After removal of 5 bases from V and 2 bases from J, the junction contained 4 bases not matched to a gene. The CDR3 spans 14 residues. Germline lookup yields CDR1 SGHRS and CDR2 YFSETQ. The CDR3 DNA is TGCGCCAGCAGTCCCGGACAGGGCAATCAGCCCCAGCATTTT. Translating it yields CASSPGQGNQPQHF.

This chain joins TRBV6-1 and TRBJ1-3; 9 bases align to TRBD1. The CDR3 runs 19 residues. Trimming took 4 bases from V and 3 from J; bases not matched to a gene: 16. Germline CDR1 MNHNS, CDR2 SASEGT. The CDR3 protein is CASSAYPPNRGQDGNTIYF. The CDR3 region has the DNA TGTGCCAGCAGTGCCTACCCGCCGAACAGGGGGCAGGATGGAAACACCATATATTTT.

The CDR3 here is CASSEGQGSYEQYF. The CDR3 DNA follows: TGTGCCAGCAGTGAGGGACAGGGATCCTACGAGCAGTACTTC. V is TRBV6-4 and J is TRBJ2-7, with 9 bases identical to TRBD1. Germline CDR1 MRHNA, CDR2 SNTAGT. CDR3 length: 14 residues. The V and J ends lost 3 bases and 1 base, in that order; junction bases with no gene match: 1.

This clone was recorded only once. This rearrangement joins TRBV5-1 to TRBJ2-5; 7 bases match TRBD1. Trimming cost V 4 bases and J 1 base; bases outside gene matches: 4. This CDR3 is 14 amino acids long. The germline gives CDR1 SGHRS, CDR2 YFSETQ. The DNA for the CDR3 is TGCGCCAGCAGCGGTGGGGACAGCCAAGAGACCCAGTACTTC. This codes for CASSGGDSQETQYF.

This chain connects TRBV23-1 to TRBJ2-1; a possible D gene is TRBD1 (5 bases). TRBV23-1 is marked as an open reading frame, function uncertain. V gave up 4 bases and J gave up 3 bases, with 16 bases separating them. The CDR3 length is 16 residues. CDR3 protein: CASSLTGQKVYNEQFF. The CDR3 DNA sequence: TGCGCCAGCAGTCTAACAGGTCAGAAGGTCTACAATGAGCAGTTCTTC.

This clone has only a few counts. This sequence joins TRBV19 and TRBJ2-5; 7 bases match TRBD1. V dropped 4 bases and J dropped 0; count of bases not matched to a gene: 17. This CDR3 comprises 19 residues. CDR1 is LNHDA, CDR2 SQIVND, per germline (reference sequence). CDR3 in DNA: TGTGCCAGTAGTACTAGAGTTACCCCGACAGGGATCGACCAAGAGACCCAGTACTTC. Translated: CASSTRVTPTGIDQETQYF.

As DNA, the CDR3 is TGTGCCAGCAGCTTCCTAGCGGGGGCCCCCGAGCAGTACTTC. Protein product: CASSFLAGAPEQYF. V is TRBV7-3 and J is TRBJ2-5, with 10 bases that match TRBD2. The J call may be in error: the DNA end matches TRBJ2-7 better. The length of the CDR3 is 14 residues. CDR1 is SGHTA and CDR2 is FQGTGA in the germline V gene.

The CDR3 here is CASSFWGPREQYF. In nucleotides, the CDR3 is TGTGCCAGCAGCTTCTGGGGGCCACGCGAGCAGTACTTC. V gene TRBV7-9 combines with J gene TRBJ2-7, with a tentative D call TRBD1 (6 bases). V was shortened by 3 bases and J by 6 bases, with 12 bases between the two germline ends. The germline CDR1 and CDR2 sequences are SEHNR and FQNEAQ (reference sequence). The CDR3 extends over 13 amino acids.

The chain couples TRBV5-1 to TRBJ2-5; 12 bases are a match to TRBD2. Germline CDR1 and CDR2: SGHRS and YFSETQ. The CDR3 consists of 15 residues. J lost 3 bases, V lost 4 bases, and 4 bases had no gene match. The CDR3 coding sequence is TGCGCCAGCAGCACCTCTAGCGGGGGGGAAGAGACCCAGTACTTC. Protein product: CASSTSSGGEETQYF.

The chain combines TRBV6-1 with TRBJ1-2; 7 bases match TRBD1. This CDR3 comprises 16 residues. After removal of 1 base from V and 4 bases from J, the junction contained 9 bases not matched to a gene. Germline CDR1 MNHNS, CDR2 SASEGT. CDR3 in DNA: TGTGCCAGCAGTGAAGAGGGGGCCCCCTTCTCCTATGGCTACACCTTC. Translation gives CASSEEGAPFSYGYTF.

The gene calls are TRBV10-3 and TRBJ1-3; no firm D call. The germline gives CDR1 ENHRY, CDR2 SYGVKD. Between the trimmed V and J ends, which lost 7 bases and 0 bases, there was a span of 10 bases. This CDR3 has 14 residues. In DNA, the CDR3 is TGTGCCATCAATACAGCTTCCTCTGGAAACACCATATATTTT. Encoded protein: CAINTASSGNTIYF.